One and the same sample provided the 31 T cell receptor beta chains below, sequenced in a study of human versus mouse CDR3 diversity and MHC coevolution. The protocol was immunoSEQ multiplex PCR, while the TCRdb copy is restricted to in-frame clones and leaves out a portion. This table has tens of thousands of clones, 93% appearing once. Sequenced sample: naive CD4+ T cells from blood. Described subset: CD45RO-negative CD62L-positive naive CD4 T cells. Every receptor here comes from a person between 25 and 75 years old in good health.

The chain joins TRBV18 to TRBJ2-7; 10 bases agree with TRBD1. Per germline, CDR1 KGHSH and CDR2 LQKENI. The CDR3 contains 14 residues. With V trimmed by 3 bases and J by 3 bases, 2 bases remained unmatched. This CDR3 is CASSPRTGGYEQYF. CDR3 coding DNA: TGTGCCAGCTCACCTCGGACAGGGGGCTACGAGCAGTACTTC.

The V and J genes are TRBV5-4 and TRBJ1-4, with 7 bases identical to TRBD1. This CDR3 has 15 residues. Germline CDR1 SGHNT, CDR2 YYREEE (reference sequence). Trimming at V came to 0 bases and at J to 4 bases, leaving 3 bases not matched to a gene. The CDR3 nucleotides are TGTGCCAGCAGCTTGGGAGGACAGGATAATGAAAAACTGTTTTTT. Its protein product is CASSLGGQDNEKLFF. The variable domain in full, with the rest retrieved from reference TRBV5-4 and TRBJ1-4, is ETGVTQSPTHLIKTRGQQVTLRCSSQSGHNTVSWYQQALGQGPQFIFQYYREEENGRGNFPPRFSGLQFPNYSSELNVNALELDDSALYLCASSLGGQDNEKLFFGSGTQLSVL.

The chain couples TRBV7-9 to TRBJ1-6, with D possibly TRBD1 on 5 matching bases. The CDR3 consists of 15 residues. V was shortened by 5 bases and J by 7 bases, with 15 bases between the two germline ends. CDR1 is SEHNR, CDR2 FQNEAQ, per germline (reference sequence). CDR3 loop: CASSPPRGQNSPLHF. The CDR3 coding sequence is TGTGCCAGCAGCCCCCCTAGGGGCCAGAATTCACCCCTCCACTTT.

The gene calls are TRBV5-1 and TRBJ2-3; 7 bases line up with TRBD1. From germline, CDR1 is SGHRS and CDR2 YFSETQ. The CDR3 totals 15 residues. V shed 3 bases, J shed 1 base, and the junction held 5 bases outside the gene matches. The CDR3 sequence is CASSSTGAGTDTQYF. CDR3 DNA: TGCGCCAGCAGCTCCACAGGGGCAGGCACAGATACGCAGTATTTT.

Concerning this clone itself: The junction does not match germline at one end; this may be a read error. The J gene is TRBJ1-4, the V gene TRBV9; 8 nucleotides match TRBD1. The CDR3 runs 12 residues. CDR1 is SGDLS, CDR2 YYNGEE, per germline. CDR3 nucleotides: TGTGCCAGCAGCGTTTTCGGGGGACAGGTGACTTTT. Encoded protein: CASSVFGGQVTF.

This chain connects TRBV25-1 to TRBJ1-4; D gene uncertain. The V end was cut by 1 base, the J end by 3 bases, with 12 bases between. The CDR3 has 16 residues. CDR1 and CDR2 (germline): MGHDK, SYGVNS. The CDR3 loop is CASSELVGSANEKLFF. As DNA, the CDR3 is TGTGCCAGCAGTGAATTGGTCGGGTCTGCTAATGAAAAACTGTTTTTT.

The CDR3 DNA reads as TGTGCCAGCAGCGTAGCCATCTCCTACGAGCAGTACTTC. This translates into CASSVAISYEQYF. The rearrangement links TRBV9 to TRBJ2-7; D remains ambiguous. Trimming pared 0 bases from V and 0 bases from J, leaving 4 bases between. The CDR3 length is 13 residues. Looked up from germline, CDR1 is SGDLS and CDR2 is YYNGEE.

This clone was observed a handful of times. The rearrangement links TRBV19 to TRBJ1-2; D might be TRBD1 (5 bases). The ends were cut back, 4 bases at V and 3 bases at J, with 15 bases in the middle. This CDR3 spans 15 amino acids. CDR1 is LNHDA, CDR2 SQIVND, per germline (reference sequence). This CDR3 reads CASSTIMGPDYGYTF. CDR3 nucleotides: TGTGCCAGTAGTACGATAATGGGGCCTGACTATGGCTACACCTTC.

The chain is built from TRBV7-2 and TRBJ2-5, with 13 positions matching TRBD2. This CDR3 region has 16 residues. Germline loops: CDR1 SGHTA, CDR2 FQGNSA. The trim removed 6 bases at V and 5 bases at J, leaving 9 bases unmatched. The CDR3 here is CASSYGLAGVGETQYF. The CDR3 bases are TGTGCCAGCAGTTATGGACTAGCGGGAGTTGGGGAGACCCAGTACTTC.

This clone showed up just a few times. CDR3: CASSLFAGGEPQHF. CDR3 in DNA: TGTGCCAGCAGCTTATTTGCAGGGGGTGAGCCCCAGCATTTT. The chain links TRBV7-9 to TRBJ1-5; 7 bases are a match to TRBD1. The CDR3 is made up of 14 amino acids. The V and J ends lost 2 bases and 8 bases, in that order; junction bases with no gene match: 6. The V gene's germline CDR1 is SEHNR and CDR2 FQNEAQ (reference sequence).

This chain connects TRBV7-3 to TRBJ2-2; TRBD1 might be the D (6 bases). V lost 0 bases, J lost 6 bases, and 14 bases lay in between. Germline loops: CDR1 SGHTA, CDR2 FQGTGA. The CDR3 is 16 amino acids. CDR3 DNA sequence: TGTGCCAGCAGCTTAACATGGGCCAGGGGTTCCGGGGAGCTGTTTTTT. Its translation is CASSLTWARGSGELFF.

The chain employs TRBV5-4 and TRBJ2-1; the D gene is possibly TRBD2 (5 bases). This CDR3 is built from 16 residues. Germline lookup yields CDR1 SGHNT and CDR2 YYREEE (reference sequence). V lost 3 bases and J lost 6, with 19 bases in between. CDR3 DNA sequence: TGTGCCAGCAGCTGGATTGGAGGTAGGGCTCTCAATGAGCAGTTCTTC. Translation gives CASSWIGGRALNEQFF.

The count of this clone is one. This chain uses TRBV6-6 with TRBJ2-1; D is perhaps TRBD2 (7 bases). The CDR3 runs to 11 residues. Germline CDR1 reads MNHNY; CDR2 reads SVGAGI (reference sequence). Deletions cut 6 bases from V and 10 bases from J, with 10 bases between. The CDR3 sequence is CASSPGGEQFF. CDR3 coding DNA: TGTGCCAGCAGCCCGGGGGGCGAGCAGTTCTTC.

The chain carries TRBV18 and TRBJ2-5, with 8 bases aligning to TRBD1. With 3 bases clipped from V and 4 bases from J, the junction kept 13 bases outside the gene matches. Germline V gene data show CDR1 as KGHSH and CDR2 as LQKENI. The CDR3 consists of 17 residues. In DNA form, the CDR3 reads TGTGCCAGCTCACCTGGACAGGGAAGAGCGAGTGGAGAGACCCAGTACTTC. The encoded protein is CASSPGQGRASGETQYF. The full variable domain, with the rest looked up from reference TRBV18 and TRBJ2-5, is NAGVMQNPRHLVRRRGQEARLRCSPMKGHSHVYWYRQLPEEGLKFMVYLQKENIIDESGMPKERFSAEFPKEGPSILRIQQVVRGDSAAYFCASSPGQGRASGETQYFGPGTRLLVL.

The chain links TRBV29-1 to TRBJ2-5; D might be TRBD1 (6 bases). This CDR3 region has 13 residues. Germline V gene data show CDR1 as SQVTM and CDR2 as ANQGSEA. V gave up 3 bases and J gave up 7 bases, with 15 bases separating them. The CDR3 DNA reads as TGCAGCGTTGAGGGCGCAACAGGGACGACCCAGTACTTC. Translated: CSVEGATGTTQYF.

The chain links TRBV7-8 to TRBJ2-7; no firm D call. V was clipped by 0 bases and J by 6 bases, with 12 bases between them. The CDR3 covers 14 residues. Germline V lookup: CDR1 SGHVS, CDR2 FQNEAQ. CDR3 coding DNA: TGTGCCAGCAGCTTAGCTCAGGCCCATGGCGAGCAGTACTTC. It yields the protein CASSLAQAHGEQYF.

The chain uses TRBV11-3 and TRBJ2-1; D might be TRBD2 (6 bases). The germline CDR1 and CDR2 sequences are SGHNT and YENEEA. Between the trimmed V and J ends, which lost 2 bases and 5 bases, there was a span of 10 bases. The CDR3 runs to 14 residues. CDR3 residues: CASSLNSGDNEQFF. CDR3 nucleotides: TGTGCCAGCAGCTTAAATAGCGGTGACAATGAGCAGTTCTTC.

The chain recombines TRBV28 with TRBJ1-5; D unresolved. Germline V CDR1 and CDR2: MDHEN, SYDVKM. V gave up 3 bases and J gave up 0 bases, with 6 bases separating them. The CDR3 length is 14 residues. The CDR3 protein is CASSFGGSNQPQHF. CDR3 bases: TGTGCCAGCAGTTTTGGAGGTAGCAATCAGCCCCAGCATTTT.

The chain carries TRBV7-9 and TRBJ2-3; TRBD2 agrees at 11 bases. The CDR3 is 17 residues long. Germline assignment: CDR1 SEHNR and CDR2 FQNEAQ (reference sequence). The V and J ends lost 2 bases and 0 bases, in that order; junction bases with no gene match: 4. CDR3 residues: CASSLRGTSGSTDTQYF. The CDR3 nucleotides are TGTGCCAGCAGCTTACGAGGGACTAGCGGTAGCACAGATACGCAGTATTTT. The whole variable domain, filled in from reference TRBV7-9 and TRBJ2-3, reads DTGVSQNPRHKITKRGQNVTFRCDPISEHNRLYWYRQTLGQGPEFLTYFQNEAQLEKSRLLSDRFSAERPKGSFSTLEIQRTEQGDSAMYLCASSLRGTSGSTDTQYFGPGTRLTVL.

This sequence joins TRBV6-6 and TRBJ2-2, with D perhaps matching TRBD1 (6 bases). The germline V gene encodes CDR1 MNHNY and CDR2 SVGAGI (reference sequence). V lost 5 bases and J 7 bases, leaving 20 bases between the germline ends. The CDR3 spans 16 residues. CDR3 sequence reads: CASSPSGAPKGGELFF. The CDR3 region has the DNA TGTGCCAGCAGTCCCTCAGGGGCCCCAAAGGGCGGGGAGCTGTTTTTT.

The V and J genes are TRBV28 and TRBJ2-7; weak D call: TRBD2 (6 bases). The V end was cut by 8 bases, the J end by 3 bases, with 11 bases between. CDR1 and CDR2 (germline): MDHEN, SYDVKM. The length of the CDR3 is 12 residues. This CDR3 is CASYGTFYEQYF. For the CDR3, the DNA is TGTGCCAGCTACGGGACTTTCTACGAGCAGTACTTC.

The rearrangement uses TRBV6-6 and TRBJ2-7, with D hard to call. V lost 5 bases to trimming and J lost 4 bases, with 6 bases between them. The germline V gene has CDR1 MNHNY and CDR2 SVGAGI (reference sequence). The CDR3 sequence is 11 residues long. The CDR3 nucleotides are TGTGCCAGCAGTCACAGTTACGAGCAGTACTTC. It is translated as CASSHSYEQYF.

CDR3 coding DNA: TGTGCCAGCAGTCAAATGCAGGGAACCAATCAGCCCCAGCATTTT. Amino acids: CASSQMQGTNQPQHF. This chain uses TRBV6-5 with TRBJ1-5, with D tentatively TRBD1 (5 bases). V lost 5 bases, J lost 3 bases, and 14 bases lay in between. In germline, CDR1 is MNHEY, CDR2 SVGAGI. The CDR3 has 15 amino acids.

The CDR3 coding sequence is TGTGCCAGCAGTGAGCGGGAGTGGACAGATACGCAGTATTTT. The encoded protein is CASSEREWTDTQYF. V is TRBV2 and J is TRBJ2-3, with 7 bases that match TRBD2. The CDR3 totals 14 residues. The germline gives CDR1 SNHLY, CDR2 FYNNEI. J lost 3 bases, V lost 3 bases, and 3 bases had no gene match.

The chain combines TRBV18 with TRBJ1-1; D not resolved. CDR1 and CDR2 (germline): KGHSH, LQKENI. V lost 5 bases and J lost 3, with 10 bases in between. The CDR3 is made up of 13 amino acids. CDR3 in DNA: TGTGCCAGCTCAAGAACCGGGGACACTGAAGCTTTCTTT. Translation gives CASSRTGDTEAFF.

The V gene is TRBV10-3, the J gene TRBJ1-3, with unresolved D. Between the trimmed V and J ends, which lost 0 bases and 2 bases, there was a span of 8 bases. This CDR3 spans 15 amino acids. From germline, CDR1 is ENHRY and CDR2 SYGVKD. CDR3: CAISESRPAGNTIYF. The CDR3 DNA is TGTGCCATCAGTGAGTCGCGGCCCGCTGGAAACACCATATATTTT.

The CDR3 nucleotides are TGTGCCAGCAGTGACTCAAGAGGTTACAATGAGCAGTTCTTC. Protein: CASSDSRGYNEQFF. The rearrangement uses TRBV6-4 and TRBJ2-1; D gene unclear. Germline V gene data show CDR1 as MRHNA and CDR2 as SNTAGT. Deletions cut 0 bases from V and 4 bases from J, with 7 bases between. The CDR3 consists of 14 residues.

This chain joins TRBV7-2 and TRBJ2-1; perhaps TRBD2 as D (6 bases). V lost 4 bases, J lost 2 bases, and 12 bases lay in between. The V gene's germline CDR1 is SGHTA and CDR2 FQGNSA. The CDR3 covers 15 residues. Here the CDR3 reads CASSSGRTAYNEQFF. CDR3 coding DNA: TGTGCCAGCAGCTCCGGGAGAACCGCCTACAATGAGCAGTTCTTC.

For this clone: Other nucleotide sequences from this sample produce the same CDR3. This chain joins TRBV18 and TRBJ2-1; D remains ambiguous. There are 15 residues in the CDR3. Germline CDR1 reads KGHSH; CDR2 reads LQKENI. V shed 2 bases and J shed 0 bases, with 8 bases lying between them. CDR3 coding DNA: TGTGCCAGCTCACCAGACCGGAGCTCCTACAATGAGCAGTTCTTC. Its protein is CASSPDRSSYNEQFF. The whole variable domain, filled in from reference TRBV18 and TRBJ2-1, reads NAGVMQNPRHLVRRRGQEARLRCSPMKGHSHVYWYRQLPEEGLKFMVYLQKENIIDESGMPKERFSAEFPKEGPSILRIQQVVRGDSAAYFCASSPDRSSYNEQFFGPGTRLTVL.

The genes are TRBV18 and TRBJ2-5; 7 bases are shared with TRBD1. V trimming: 2 bases; J trimming: 2 bases; junction bases outside the gene matches: 5. The CDR3 spans 15 residues. Germline lookup yields CDR1 KGHSH and CDR2 LQKENI. DNA of the CDR3: TGTGCCAGCTCACCAGTACAGGGGAGACAAGAGACCCAGTACTTC. As protein: CASSPVQGRQETQYF.

In this sample, this clone turned up once. The CDR3 spells CASRQGSPNEQYF. The CDR3 DNA is TGTGCCAGCAGACAGGGGTCCCCCAACGAGCAGTACTTC. This chain links TRBV28 with TRBJ2-7; the match to TRBD1 covers 7 bases. Germline V gene data show CDR1 as MDHEN and CDR2 as SYDVKM. The CDR3 consists of 13 residues. J lost 5 bases, V lost 6 bases, and 7 bases had no gene match.